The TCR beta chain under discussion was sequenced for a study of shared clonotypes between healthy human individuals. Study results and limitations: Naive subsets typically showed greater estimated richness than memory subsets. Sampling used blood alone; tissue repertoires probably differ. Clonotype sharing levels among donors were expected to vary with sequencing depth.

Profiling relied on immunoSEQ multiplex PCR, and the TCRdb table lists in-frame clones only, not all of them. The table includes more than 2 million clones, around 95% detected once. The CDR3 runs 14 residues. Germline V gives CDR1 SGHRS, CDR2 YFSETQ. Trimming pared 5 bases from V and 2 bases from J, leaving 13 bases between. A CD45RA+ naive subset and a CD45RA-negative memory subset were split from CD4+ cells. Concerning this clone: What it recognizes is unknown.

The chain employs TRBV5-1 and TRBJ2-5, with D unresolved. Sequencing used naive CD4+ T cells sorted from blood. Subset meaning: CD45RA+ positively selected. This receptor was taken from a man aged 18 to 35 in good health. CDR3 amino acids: CASSTGRLQETQYF. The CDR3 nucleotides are TGCGCCAGCAGTACCGGCAGATTGCAAGAGACCCAGTACTTC.